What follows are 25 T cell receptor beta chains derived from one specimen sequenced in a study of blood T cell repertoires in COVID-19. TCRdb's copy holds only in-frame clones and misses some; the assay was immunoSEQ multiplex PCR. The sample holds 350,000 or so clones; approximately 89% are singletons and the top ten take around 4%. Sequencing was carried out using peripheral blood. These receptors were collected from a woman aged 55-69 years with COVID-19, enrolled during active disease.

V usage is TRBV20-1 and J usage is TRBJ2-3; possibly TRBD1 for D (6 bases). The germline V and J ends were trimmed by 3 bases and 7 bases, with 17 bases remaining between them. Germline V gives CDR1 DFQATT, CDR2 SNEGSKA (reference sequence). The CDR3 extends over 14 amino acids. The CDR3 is CSASSSKGENTQYF. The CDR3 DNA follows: TGCAGTGCTAGTTCTTCTAAGGGGGAAAATACGCAGTATTTT.

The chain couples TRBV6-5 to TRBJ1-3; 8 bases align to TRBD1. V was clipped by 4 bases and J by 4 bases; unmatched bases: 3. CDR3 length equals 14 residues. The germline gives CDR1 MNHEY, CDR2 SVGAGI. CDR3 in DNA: TGTGCCAGCAGTTTGAACAGGGGGGGAAACACCATATATTTT. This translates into CASSLNRGGNTIYF.

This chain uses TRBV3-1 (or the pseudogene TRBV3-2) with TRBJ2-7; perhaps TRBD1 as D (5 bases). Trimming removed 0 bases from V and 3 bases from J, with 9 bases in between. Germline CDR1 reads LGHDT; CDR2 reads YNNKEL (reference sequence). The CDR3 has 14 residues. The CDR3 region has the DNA TGTGCCAGCAGCCAAGAGGGGCAGGGCTACGAGCAGTACTTC. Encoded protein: CASSQEGQGYEQYF.

The CDR3 DNA reads TGCGCCAGCAGCAATCTACAGGGTGGTAATGAAAAACTGTTTTTT. Translating gives CASSNLQGGNEKLFF. This rearrangement joins TRBV5-1 to TRBJ1-4, with a weak D call TRBD1 (6 bases). CDR1 and CDR2 from the germline V gene are SGHRS and YFSETQ. The CDR3 length is 15 residues. Trimming took off 4 bases at V and 4 bases at J, with 14 bases between the two ends.

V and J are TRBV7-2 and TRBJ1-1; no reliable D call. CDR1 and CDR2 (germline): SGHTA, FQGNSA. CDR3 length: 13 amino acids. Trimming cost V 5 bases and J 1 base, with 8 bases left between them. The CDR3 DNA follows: TGTGCCAGCAGCCCGTCCCCGAACACTGAAGCTTTCTTT. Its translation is CASSPSPNTEAFF. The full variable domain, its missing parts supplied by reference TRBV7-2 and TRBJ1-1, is GAGVSQSPSNKVTEKGKDVELRCDPISGHTALYWYRQSLGQGLEFLIYFQGNSAPDKSGLPSDRFSAERTGGSVSTLTIQRTQQEDSAVYLCASSPSPNTEAFFGQGTRLTVV.

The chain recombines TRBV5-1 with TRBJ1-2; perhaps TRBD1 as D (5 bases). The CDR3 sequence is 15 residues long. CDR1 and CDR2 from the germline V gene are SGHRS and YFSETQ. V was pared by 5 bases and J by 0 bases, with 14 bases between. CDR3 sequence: CASRGAGRANYGYTF. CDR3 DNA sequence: TGCGCCAGCAGAGGGGCAGGGCGAGCTAACTATGGCTACACCTTC.

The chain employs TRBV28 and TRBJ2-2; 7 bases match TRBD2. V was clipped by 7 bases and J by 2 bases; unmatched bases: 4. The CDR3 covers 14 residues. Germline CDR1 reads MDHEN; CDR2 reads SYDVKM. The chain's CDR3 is CASIPSGNTGELFF. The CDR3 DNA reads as TGTGCCAGCATTCCTAGCGGAAACACCGGGGAGCTGTTTTTT.

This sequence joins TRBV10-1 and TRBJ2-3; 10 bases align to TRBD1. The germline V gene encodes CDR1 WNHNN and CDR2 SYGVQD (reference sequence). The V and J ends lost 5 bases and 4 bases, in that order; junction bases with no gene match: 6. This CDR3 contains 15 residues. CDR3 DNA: TGCGCCAGCAGTCCGGGACAGGGGTTGGCAGATACGCAGTATTTT. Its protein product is CASSPGQGLADTQYF.

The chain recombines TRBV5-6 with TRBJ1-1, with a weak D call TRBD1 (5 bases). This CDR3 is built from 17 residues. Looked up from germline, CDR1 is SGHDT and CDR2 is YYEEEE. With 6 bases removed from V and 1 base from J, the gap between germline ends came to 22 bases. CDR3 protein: CASTTFMTGTPNTEAFF. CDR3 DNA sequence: TGTGCCAGCACCACTTTCATGACCGGGACTCCGAACACTGAAGCTTTCTTT.

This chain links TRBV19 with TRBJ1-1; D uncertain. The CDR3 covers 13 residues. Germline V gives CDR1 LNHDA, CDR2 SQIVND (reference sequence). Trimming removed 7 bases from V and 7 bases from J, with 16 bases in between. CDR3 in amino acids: CASKMGRLYEAFF. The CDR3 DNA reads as TGTGCCAGTAAGATGGGCAGACTATATGAAGCTTTCTTT.

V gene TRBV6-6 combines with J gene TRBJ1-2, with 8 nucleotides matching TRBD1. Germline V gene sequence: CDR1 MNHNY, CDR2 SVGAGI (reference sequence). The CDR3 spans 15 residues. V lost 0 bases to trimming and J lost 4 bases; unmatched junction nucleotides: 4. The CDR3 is CASSYSTGVRYGYTF. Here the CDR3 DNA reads TGTGCCAGCAGTTACTCGACAGGGGTGCGCTATGGCTACACCTTC.

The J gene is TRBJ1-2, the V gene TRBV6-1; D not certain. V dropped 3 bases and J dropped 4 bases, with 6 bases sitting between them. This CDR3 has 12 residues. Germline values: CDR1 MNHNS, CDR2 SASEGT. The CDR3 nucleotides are TGTGCCAGCAGTGACAGGATCTATGGCTACACCTTC. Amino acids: CASSDRIYGYTF.

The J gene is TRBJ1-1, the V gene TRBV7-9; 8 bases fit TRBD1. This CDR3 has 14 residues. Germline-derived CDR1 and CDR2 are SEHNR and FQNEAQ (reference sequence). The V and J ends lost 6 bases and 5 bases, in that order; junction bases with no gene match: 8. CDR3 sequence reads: CASSRQGSRTEAFF. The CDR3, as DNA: TGTGCCAGCAGTCGACAGGGGTCACGGACTGAAGCTTTCTTT.

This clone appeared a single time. CDR3 nucleotides: TGTGCCAGTAGTGGCCTGACGGGGGGCGACTATGGCTACACCTTC. It translates to CASSGLTGGDYGYTF. This chain connects TRBV19 to TRBJ1-2, with D tentatively TRBD1 (6 bases). The ends were cut back, 5 bases at V and 3 bases at J, with 16 bases in the middle. Germline V gives CDR1 LNHDA, CDR2 SQIVND (reference sequence). The CDR3 runs 15 residues. Full variable domain (remainder filled in from reference TRBV19 and TRBJ1-2): DGGITQSPKYLFRKEGQNVTLSCEQNLNHDAMYWYRQDPGQGLRLIYYSQIVNDFQKGDIAEGYSVSREKKESFPLTVTSAQKNPTAFYLCASSGLTGGDYGYTFGSGTRLTVV.

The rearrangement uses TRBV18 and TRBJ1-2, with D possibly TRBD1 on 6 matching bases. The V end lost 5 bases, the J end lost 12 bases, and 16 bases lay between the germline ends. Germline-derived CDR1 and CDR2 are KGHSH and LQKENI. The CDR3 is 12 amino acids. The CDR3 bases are TGTGCCAGCTCAGAACAGGGTCTCTTCGACACCTTC. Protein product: CASSEQGLFDTF.

In DNA form, the CDR3 reads TGTGCCAGCAGCTTAGGCAGGGCTGATCAGCCCCAGCATTTT. Translation: CASSLGRADQPQHF. The chain uses TRBV7-2 and TRBJ1-5; D might be TRBD1 (5 bases). Per germline, CDR1 SGHTA and CDR2 FQGNSA. This CDR3 contains 14 residues. V lost 1 base and J 5 bases, leaving 9 bases between the germline ends.

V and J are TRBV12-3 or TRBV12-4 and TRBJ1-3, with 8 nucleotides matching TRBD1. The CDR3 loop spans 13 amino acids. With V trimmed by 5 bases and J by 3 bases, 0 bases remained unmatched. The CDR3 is CASSGTGGNTIYF. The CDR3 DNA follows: TGTGCCAGCAGTGGGACAGGTGGAAACACCATATATTTT.

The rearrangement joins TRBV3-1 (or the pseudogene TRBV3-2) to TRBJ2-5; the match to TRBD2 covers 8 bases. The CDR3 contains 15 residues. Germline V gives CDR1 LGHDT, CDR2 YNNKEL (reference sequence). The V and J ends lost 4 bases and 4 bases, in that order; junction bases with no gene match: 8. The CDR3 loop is CASSRPGLGRETQYF. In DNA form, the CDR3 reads TGTGCCAGCAGCCGGCCGGGACTAGGGAGAGAGACCCAGTACTTC.

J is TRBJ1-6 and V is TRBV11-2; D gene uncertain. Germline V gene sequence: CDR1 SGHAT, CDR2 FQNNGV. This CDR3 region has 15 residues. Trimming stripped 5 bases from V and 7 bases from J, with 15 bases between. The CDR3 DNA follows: TGTGCCAGCAGCCTCGAGCGGGCAACCAATTCACCCCTCCACTTT. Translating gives CASSLERATNSPLHF.

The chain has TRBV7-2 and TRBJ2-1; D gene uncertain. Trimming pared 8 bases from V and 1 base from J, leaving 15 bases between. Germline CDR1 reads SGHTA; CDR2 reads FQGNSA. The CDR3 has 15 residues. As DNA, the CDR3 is TGTGCCAGCGTTGGAGACCCGGCATCCTACAATGAGCAGTTCTTC. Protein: CASVGDPASYNEQFF.

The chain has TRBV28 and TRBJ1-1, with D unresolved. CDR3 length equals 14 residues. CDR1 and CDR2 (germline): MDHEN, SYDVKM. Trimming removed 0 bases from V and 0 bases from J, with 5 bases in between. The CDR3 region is CASSLWSVNTEAFF. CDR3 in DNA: TGTGCCAGCAGTTTATGGTCAGTGAACACTGAAGCTTTCTTT.

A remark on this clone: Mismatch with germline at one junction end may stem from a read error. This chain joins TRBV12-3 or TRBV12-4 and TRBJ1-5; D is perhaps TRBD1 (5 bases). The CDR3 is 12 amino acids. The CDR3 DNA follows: TGTGCCAGCAGCCTAGGGGCAGGTTCCTTGGATTTT. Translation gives CASSLGAGSLDF.

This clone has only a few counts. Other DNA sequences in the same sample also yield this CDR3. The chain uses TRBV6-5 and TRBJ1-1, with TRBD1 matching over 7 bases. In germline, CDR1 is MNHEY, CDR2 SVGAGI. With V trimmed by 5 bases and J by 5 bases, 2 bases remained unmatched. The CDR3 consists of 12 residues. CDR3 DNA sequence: TGTGCCAGCAGTCTGACAGGGACTGAAGCTTTCTTT. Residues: CASSLTGTEAFF.

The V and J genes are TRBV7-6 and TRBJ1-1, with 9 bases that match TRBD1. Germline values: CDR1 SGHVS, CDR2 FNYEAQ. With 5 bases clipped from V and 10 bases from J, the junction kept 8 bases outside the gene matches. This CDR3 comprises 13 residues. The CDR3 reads CASSPLQGAGAFF. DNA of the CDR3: TGTGCCAGCAGCCCACTACAGGGGGCAGGAGCTTTCTTT.

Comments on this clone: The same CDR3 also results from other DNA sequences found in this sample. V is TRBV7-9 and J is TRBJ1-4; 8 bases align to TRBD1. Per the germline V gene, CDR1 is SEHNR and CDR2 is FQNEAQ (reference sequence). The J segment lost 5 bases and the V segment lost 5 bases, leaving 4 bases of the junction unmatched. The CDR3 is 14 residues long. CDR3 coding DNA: TGTGCCAGCAGCCTTAGACAGGGGAATGAAAAACTGTTTTTT. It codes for CASSLRQGNEKLFF.